Sequencing of this TCR beta chain was carried out in a study of blood T cell repertoires in COVID-19. Looking at the study overall: Sources were T cells, B-cell-depleted T cells, or PBMCs; the material itself was cDNA or gDNA.

The V gene's germline CDR1 is SGHNT and CDR2 YENEEA. This CDR3 comprises 15 residues. With 6 bases clipped from V and 5 bases from J, the junction kept 12 bases outside the gene matches. Using immunoSEQ multiplex PCR, the repertoire was profiled, and TCRdb retains in-frame clones only, with some absent. The sample shows about 43,000 clones, 70% to 85% of them seen only once. Sequences were obtained from peripheral blood. The origin of this receptor is a woman between 55 and 75 years old with acute or convalescent COVID-19. The chain has TRBV11-3 and TRBJ1-2, with TRBD1 identical over 7 bases. This CDR3 reads CASRRGDRAHYGYTF. The CDR3 nucleotides read TGTGCCAGCAGACGGGGCGACAGGGCCCATTATGGCTACACCTTC.